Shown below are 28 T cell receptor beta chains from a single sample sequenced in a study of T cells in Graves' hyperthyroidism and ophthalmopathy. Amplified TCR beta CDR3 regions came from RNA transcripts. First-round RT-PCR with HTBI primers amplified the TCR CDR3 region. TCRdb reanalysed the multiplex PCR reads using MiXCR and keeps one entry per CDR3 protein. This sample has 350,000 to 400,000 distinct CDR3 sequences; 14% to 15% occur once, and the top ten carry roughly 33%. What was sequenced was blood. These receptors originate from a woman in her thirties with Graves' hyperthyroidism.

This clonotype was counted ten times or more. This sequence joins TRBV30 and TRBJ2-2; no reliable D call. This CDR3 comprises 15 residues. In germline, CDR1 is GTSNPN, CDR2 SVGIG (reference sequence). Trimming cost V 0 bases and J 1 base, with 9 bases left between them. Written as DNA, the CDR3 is TGTGCCTGGAGTGTAGGCGACGTGAACACCGGGGAGCTGTTTTTT. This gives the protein CAWSVGDVNTGELFF.

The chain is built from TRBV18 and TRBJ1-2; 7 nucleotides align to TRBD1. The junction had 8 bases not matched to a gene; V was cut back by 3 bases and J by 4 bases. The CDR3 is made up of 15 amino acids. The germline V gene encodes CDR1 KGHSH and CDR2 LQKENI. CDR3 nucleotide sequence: TGTGCCAGCTCACCCGGCCGACAGGGAATCTATGGCTACACCTTC. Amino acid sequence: CASSPGRQGIYGYTF. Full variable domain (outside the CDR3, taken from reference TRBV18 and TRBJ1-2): NAGVMQNPRHLVRRRGQEARLRCSPMKGHSHVYWYRQLPEEGLKFMVYLQKENIIDESGMPKERFSAEFPKEGPSILRIQQVVRGDSAAYFCASSPGRQGIYGYTFGSGTRLTVV.

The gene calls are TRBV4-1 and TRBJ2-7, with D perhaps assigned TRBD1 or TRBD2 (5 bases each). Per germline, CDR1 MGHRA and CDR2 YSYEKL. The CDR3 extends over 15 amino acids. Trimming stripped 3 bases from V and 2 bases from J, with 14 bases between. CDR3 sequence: CASSHPGTQTYEQYF. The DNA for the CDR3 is TGCGCCAGCAGCCACCCGGGGACCCAGACCTACGAGCAGTACTTC.

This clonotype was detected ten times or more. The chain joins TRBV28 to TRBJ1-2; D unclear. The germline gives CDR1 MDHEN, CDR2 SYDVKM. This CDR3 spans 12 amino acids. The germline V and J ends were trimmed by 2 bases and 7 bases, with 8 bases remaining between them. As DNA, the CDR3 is TGTGCCAGCAGTTTAGTCGAGGGTGGCTACACCTTC. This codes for CASSLVEGGYTF.

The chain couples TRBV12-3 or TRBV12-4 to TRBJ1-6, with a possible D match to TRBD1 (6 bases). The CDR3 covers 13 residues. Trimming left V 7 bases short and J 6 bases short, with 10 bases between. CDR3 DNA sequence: TGTGCCAGCACCCAGGACAGTAATTCACCCCTCCACTTT. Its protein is CASTQDSNSPLHF.

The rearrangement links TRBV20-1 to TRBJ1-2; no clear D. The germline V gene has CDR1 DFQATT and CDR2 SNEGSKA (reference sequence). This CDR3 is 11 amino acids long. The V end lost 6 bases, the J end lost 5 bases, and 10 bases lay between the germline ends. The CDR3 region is CSARLVYGYTF. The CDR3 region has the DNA TGCAGTGCCCGGCTAGTATATGGCTACACCTTC.

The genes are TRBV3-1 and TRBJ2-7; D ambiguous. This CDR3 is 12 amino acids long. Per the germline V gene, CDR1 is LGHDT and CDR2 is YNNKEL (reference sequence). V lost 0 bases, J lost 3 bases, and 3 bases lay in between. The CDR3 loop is CASSQDNYEQYF. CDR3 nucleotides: TGTGCCAGCAGCCAAGATAACTACGAGCAGTACTTC.

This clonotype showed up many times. The CDR3 reads CASSSYRGLTEAFF. The CDR3 DNA sequence: TGTGCCAGCAGCTCGTACAGGGGGCTTACTGAAGCTTTCTTT. V is TRBV7-2 and J is TRBJ1-1, with 9 bases fitting TRBD1. From germline, CDR1 is SGHTA and CDR2 FQGNSA. Germline trimming cut 4 bases from V and 5 bases from J; bases unmatched to any gene: 5. The CDR3 runs to 14 residues.

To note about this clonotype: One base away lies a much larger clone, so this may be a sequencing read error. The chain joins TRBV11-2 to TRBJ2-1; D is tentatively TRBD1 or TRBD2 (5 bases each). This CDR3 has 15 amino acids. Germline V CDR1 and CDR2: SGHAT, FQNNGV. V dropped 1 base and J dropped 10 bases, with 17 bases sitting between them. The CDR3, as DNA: TGTGCCAGCAGCTTAGGAGGGGTGGTTGACTACGAGCAGTTCTTC. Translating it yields CASSLGGVVDYEQFF.

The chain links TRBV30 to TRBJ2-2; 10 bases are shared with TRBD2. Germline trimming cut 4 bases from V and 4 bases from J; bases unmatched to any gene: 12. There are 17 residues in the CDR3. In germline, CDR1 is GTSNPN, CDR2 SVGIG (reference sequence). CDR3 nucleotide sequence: TGTGCCTGGATTACTAGCGGGATTGTTAGGGGCACCGGGGAGCTGTTTTTT. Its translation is CAWITSGIVRGTGELFF.

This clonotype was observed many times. The CDR3 sequence is CASSSSAGATYNEQFF. CDR3 nucleotide sequence: TGTGCCAGCAGTTCCTCAGCGGGAGCCACCTACAATGAGCAGTTCTTC. This sequence joins TRBV12-3 or TRBV12-4 and TRBJ2-1; TRBD2 matches at 8 bases. With V trimmed by 4 bases and J by 2 bases, 7 bases remained unmatched. The CDR3 has 16 amino acids.

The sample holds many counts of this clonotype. The CDR3 spells CASSHGRERGNEYEQYF. DNA of the CDR3: TGTGCCAGCAGCCATGGGCGGGAGAGGGGCAATGAATACGAGCAGTACTTC. V and J are TRBV9 and TRBJ2-7; TRBD2 aligns across 7 bases. V lost 4 bases, J lost 4 bases, and 17 bases stayed unmatched. The CDR3 has 17 residues. CDR1 is SGDLS, CDR2 YYNGEE, per germline.

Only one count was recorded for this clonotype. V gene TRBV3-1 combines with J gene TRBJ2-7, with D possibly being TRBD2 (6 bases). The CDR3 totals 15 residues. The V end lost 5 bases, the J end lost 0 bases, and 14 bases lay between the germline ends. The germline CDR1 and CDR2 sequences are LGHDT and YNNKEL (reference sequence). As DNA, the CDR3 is TGTGCCAGCAGCGAGACCCCGGGGGTCTCCTACGAGCAGTACTTC. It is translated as CASSETPGVSYEQYF.

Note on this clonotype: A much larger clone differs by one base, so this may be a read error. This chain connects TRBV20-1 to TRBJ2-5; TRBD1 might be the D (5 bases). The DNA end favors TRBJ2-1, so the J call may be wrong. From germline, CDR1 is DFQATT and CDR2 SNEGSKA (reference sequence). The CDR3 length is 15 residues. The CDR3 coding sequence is TGCAGTGCTAGAGACACCCGGACATTCCAAGAGACCCAGTTCTTC. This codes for CSARDTRTFQETQFF.

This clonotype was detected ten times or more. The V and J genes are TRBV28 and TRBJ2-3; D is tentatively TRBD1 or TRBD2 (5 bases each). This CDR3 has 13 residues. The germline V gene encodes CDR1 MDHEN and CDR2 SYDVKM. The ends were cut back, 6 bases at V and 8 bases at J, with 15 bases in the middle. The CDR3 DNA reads TGTGCCAGCAGGGGGCGGGTAGATGGTACGCAGTATTTT. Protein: CASRGRVDGTQYF. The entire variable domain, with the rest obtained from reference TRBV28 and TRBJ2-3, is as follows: DVKVTQSSRYLVKRTGEKVFLECVQDMDHENMFWYRQDPGLGLRLIYFSYDVKMKEKGDIPEGYSVSREKKERFSLILESASTNQTSMYLCASRGRVDGTQYFGPGTRLTVL.

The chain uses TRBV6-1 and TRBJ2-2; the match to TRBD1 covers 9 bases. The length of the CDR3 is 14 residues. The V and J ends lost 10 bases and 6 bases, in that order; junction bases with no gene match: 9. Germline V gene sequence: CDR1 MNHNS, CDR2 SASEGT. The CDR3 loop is CAILRQGGAGELFF. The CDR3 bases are TGTGCCATCCTCCGACAGGGGGGGGCCGGGGAGCTGTTTTTT.

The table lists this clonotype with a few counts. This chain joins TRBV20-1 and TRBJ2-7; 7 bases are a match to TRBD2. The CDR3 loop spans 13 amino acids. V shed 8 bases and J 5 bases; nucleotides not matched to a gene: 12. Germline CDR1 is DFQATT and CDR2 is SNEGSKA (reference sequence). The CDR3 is CSPKGASGHEQYF. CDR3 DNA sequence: TGCAGTCCCAAAGGGGCTAGCGGCCACGAGCAGTACTTC.

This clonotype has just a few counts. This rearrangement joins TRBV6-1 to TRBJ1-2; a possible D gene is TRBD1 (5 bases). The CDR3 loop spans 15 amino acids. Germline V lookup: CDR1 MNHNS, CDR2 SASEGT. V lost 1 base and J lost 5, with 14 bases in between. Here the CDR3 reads CASSEEPGPVYGYTF. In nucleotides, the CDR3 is TGTGCCAGCAGTGAAGAGCCGGGACCTGTATATGGCTACACCTTC.

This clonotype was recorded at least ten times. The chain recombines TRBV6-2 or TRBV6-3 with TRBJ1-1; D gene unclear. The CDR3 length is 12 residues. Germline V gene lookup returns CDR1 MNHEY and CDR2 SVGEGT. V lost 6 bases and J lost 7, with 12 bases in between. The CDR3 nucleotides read TGTGCCAGCAGACCCCCGGGAGGTGAAGCTTTCTTT. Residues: CASRPPGGEAFF.

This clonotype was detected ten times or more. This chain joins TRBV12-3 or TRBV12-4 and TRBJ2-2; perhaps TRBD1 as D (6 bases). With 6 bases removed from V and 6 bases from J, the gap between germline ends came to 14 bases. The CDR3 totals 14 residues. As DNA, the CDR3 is TGTGCCAGCAGACAAATACAGGGCTCCGGGGAGCTGTTTTTT. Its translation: CASRQIQGSGELFF.

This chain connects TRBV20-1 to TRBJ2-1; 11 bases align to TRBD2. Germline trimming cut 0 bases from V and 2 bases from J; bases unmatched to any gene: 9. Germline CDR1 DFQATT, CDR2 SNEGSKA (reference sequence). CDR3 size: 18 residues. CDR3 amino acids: CSARDRDGLAGTYNEQFF. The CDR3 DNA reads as TGCAGTGCTAGAGACCGGGACGGACTAGCGGGCACCTACAATGAGCAGTTCTTC.

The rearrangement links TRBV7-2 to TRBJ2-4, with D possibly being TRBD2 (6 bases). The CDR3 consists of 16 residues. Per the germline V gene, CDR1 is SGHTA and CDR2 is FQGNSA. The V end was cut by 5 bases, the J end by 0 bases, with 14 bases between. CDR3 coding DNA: TGTGCCAGCAGCCCCTTAGCGGAACTAGCCAAAAACATTCAGTACTTC. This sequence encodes CASSPLAELAKNIQYF.

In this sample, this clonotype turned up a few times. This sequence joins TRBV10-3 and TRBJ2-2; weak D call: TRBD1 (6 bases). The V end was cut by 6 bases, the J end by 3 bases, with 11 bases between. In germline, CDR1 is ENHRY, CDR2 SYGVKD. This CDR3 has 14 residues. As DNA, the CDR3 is TGTGCCATCAGGGGGGACACCGACACCGGGGAGCTGTTTTTT. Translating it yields CAIRGDTDTGELFF.

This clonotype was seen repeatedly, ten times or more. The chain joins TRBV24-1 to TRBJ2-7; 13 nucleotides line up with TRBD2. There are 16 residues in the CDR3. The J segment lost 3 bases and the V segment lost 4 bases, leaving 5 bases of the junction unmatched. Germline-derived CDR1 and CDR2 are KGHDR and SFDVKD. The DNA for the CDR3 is TGTGCCACCAGTGACCCTAGACTAGCGGGAGGCTACGAGCAGTACTTC. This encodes CATSDPRLAGGYEQYF.

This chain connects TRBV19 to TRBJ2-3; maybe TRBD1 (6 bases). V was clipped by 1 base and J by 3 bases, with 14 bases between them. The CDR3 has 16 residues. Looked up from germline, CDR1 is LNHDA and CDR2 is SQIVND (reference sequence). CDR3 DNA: TGTGCCAGTAGTATAGCAGTCTGGCAGGGGACAGATACGCAGTATTTT. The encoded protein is CASSIAVWQGTDTQYF. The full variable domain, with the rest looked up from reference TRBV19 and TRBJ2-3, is DGGITQSPKYLFRKEGQNVTLSCEQNLNHDAMYWYRQDPGQGLRLIYYSQIVNDFQKGDIAEGYSVSREKKESFPLTVTSAQKNPTAFYLCASSIAVWQGTDTQYFGPGTRLTVL.

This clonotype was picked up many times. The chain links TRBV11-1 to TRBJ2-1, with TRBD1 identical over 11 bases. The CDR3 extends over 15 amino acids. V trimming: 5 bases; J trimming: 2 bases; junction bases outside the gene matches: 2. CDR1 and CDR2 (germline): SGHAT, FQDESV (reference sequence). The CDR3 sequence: CASSGDRGTYNEQFF. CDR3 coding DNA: TGTGCCAGCAGCGGGGACAGGGGGACCTACAATGAGCAGTTCTTC.

The CDR3 spells CASSIEDGNYGYTF. As DNA, the CDR3 is TGTGCCAGTAGTATAGAGGACGGAAACTATGGCTACACCTTC. The rearrangement links TRBV19 to TRBJ1-2; no clear D gene. The CDR3 extends over 14 amino acids. CDR1 is LNHDA, CDR2 SQIVND, per germline (reference sequence). V was shortened by 0 bases and J by 2 bases, with 7 bases between the two germline ends.

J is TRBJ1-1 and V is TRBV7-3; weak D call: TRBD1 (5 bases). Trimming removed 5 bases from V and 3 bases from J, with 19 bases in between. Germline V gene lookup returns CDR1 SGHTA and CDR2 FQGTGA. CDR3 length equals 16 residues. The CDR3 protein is CASSLGGGRVDTEAFF. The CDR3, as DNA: TGTGCCAGCAGCCTGGGGGGAGGCAGGGTAGACACTGAAGCTTTCTTT.